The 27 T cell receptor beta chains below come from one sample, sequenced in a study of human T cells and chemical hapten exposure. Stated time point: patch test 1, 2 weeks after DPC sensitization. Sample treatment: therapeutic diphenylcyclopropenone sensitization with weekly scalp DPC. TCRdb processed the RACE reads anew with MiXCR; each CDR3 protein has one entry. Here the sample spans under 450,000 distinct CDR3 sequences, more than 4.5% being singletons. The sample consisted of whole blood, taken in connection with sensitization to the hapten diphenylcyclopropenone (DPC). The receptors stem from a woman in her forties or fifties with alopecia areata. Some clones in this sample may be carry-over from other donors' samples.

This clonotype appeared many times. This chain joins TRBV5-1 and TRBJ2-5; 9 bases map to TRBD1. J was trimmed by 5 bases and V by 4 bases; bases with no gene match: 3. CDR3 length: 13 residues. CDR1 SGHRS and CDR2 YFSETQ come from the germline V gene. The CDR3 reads CASSEQGAETQYF. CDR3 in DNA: TGCGCCAGCAGCGAACAGGGGGCCGAGACCCAGTACTTC.

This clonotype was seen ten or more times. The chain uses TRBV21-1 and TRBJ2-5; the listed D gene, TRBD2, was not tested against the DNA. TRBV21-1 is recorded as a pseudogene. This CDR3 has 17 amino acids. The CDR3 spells CASSPRAASGSKETQYF. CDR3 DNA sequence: TGTGCCAGCAGCCCCCGGGCCGCGAGCGGGAGTAAAGAGACCCAGTACTTC.

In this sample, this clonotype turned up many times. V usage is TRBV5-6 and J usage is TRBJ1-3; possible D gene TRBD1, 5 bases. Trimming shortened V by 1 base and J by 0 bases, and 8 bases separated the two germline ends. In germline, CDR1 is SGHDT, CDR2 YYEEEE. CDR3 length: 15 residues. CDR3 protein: CASSLQGVSGNTIYF. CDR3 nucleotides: TGTGCCAGCAGCTTGCAGGGCGTCTCTGGAAACACCATATATTTT.

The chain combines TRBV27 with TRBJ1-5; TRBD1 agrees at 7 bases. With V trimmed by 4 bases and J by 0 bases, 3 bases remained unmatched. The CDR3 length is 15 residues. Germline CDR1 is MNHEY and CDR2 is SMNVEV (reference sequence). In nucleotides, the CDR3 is TGTGCCAGCAGTTCGACAGGGATTAGCAATCAGCCCCAGCATTTT. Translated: CASSSTGISNQPQHF.

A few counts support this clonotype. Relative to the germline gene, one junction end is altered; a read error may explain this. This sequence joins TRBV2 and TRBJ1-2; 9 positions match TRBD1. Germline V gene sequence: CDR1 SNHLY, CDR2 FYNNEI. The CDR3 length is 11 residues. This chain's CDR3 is CASRRTGAISF. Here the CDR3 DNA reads TGTGCCAGCAGAAGGACAGGGGCAATCTCCTTC.

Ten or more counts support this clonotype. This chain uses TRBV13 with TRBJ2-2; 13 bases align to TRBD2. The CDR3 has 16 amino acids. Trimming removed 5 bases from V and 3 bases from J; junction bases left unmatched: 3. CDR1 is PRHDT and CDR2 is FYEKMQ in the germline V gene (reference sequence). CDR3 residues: CASSEGLAGDTGELFF. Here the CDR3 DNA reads TGTGCCAGCAGCGAAGGACTAGCGGGGGACACCGGGGAGCTGTTTTTT.

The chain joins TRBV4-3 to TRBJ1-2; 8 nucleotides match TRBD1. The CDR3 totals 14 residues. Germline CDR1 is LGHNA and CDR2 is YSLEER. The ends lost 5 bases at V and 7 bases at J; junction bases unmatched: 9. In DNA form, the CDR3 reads TGCGCCAGCAGCACCCGGACAGGGTCGGCTGGCTACACCTTC. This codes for CASSTRTGSAGYTF.

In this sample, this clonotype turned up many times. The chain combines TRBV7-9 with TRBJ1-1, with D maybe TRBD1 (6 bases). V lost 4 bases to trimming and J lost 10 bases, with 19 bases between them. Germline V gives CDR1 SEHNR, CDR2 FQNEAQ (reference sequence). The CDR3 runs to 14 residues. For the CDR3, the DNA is TGTGCCAGCAGCTCTCTGGGGGGGCGTCGCGGAGCTTTCTTT. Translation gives CASSSLGGRRGAFF.

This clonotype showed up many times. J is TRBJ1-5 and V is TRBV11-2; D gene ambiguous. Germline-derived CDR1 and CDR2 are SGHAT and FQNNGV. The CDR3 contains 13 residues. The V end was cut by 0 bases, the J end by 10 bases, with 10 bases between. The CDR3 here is CASSLEPLGPQHF. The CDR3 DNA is TGTGCCAGCAGCTTAGAGCCGCTGGGTCCCCAGCATTTT.

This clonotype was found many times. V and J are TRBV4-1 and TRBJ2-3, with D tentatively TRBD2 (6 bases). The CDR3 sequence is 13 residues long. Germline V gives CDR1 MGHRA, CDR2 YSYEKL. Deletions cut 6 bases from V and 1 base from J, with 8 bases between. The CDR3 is CASRPGGTDTQYF. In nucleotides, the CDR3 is TGCGCCAGCAGGCCGGGAGGCACAGATACGCAGTATTTT.

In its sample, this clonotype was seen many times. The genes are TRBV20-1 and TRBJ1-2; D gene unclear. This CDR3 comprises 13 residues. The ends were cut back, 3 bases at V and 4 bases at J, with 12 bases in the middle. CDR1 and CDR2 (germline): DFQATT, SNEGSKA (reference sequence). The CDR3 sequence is CSARRSAGYGYTF. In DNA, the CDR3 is TGCAGTGCTAGGCGGAGTGCTGGCTATGGCTACACCTTC.

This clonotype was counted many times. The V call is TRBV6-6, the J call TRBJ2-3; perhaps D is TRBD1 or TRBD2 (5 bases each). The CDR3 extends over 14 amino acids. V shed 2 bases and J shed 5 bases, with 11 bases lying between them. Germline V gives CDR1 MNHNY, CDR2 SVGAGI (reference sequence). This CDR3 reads CASSYLGVEDTQYF. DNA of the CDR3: TGTGCCAGCAGTTACCTGGGGGTAGAAGATACGCAGTATTTT.

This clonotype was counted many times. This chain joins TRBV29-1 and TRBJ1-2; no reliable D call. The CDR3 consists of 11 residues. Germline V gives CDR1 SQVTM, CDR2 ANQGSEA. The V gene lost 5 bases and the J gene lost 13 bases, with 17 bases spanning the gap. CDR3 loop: CSVLPDGVPTF. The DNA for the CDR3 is TGCAGCGTTTTACCGGACGGCGTCCCCACCTTC.

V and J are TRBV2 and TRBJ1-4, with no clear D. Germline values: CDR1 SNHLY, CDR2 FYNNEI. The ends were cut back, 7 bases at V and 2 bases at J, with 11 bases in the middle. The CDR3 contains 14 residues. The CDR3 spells CASTSRETNEKLFF. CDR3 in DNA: TGTGCCAGCACGTCTCGGGAGACTAATGAAAAACTGTTTTTT.

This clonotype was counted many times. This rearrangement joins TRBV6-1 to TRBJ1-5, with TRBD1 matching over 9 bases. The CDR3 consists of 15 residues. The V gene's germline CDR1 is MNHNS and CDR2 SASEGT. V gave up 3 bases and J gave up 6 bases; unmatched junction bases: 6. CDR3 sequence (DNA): TGTGCCAGCAGTGATGGTGGACAGGGGCGTCAGCCCCAGCATTTT. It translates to CASSDGGQGRQPQHF.

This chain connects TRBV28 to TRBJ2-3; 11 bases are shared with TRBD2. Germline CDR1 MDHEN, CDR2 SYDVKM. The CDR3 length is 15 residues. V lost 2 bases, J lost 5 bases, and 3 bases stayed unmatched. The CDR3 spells CASSLLAGGKDTQYF. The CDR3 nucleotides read TGTGCCAGCAGTTTACTAGCGGGAGGAAAAGATACGCAGTATTTT.

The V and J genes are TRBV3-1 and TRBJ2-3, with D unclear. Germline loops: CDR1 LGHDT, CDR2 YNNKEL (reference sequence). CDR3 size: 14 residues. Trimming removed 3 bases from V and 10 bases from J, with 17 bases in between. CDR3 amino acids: CASSQPGPQRSQYF. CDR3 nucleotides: TGTGCCAGCAGCCAGCCCGGGCCGCAGAGGTCGCAGTATTTT.

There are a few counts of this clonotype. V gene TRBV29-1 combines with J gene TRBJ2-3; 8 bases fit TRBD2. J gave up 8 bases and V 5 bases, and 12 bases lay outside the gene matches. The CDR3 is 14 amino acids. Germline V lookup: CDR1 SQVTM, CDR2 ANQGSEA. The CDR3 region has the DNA TGCAGCGTTCCTAATGAAGCGGGAGAGGGTACGCAGTATTTT. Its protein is CSVPNEAGEGTQYF.

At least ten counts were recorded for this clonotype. The CDR3 is CASTSGGGSKLFF. The CDR3 bases are TGTGCCAGCACTTCGGGAGGGGGGTCGAAACTGTTTTTT. The rearrangement uses TRBV6-5 and TRBJ1-4, with D maybe TRBD1 (6 bases). This CDR3 is 13 amino acids long. With 7 bases removed from V and 11 bases from J, the gap between germline ends came to 17 bases. Germline loops: CDR1 MNHEY, CDR2 SVGAGI.

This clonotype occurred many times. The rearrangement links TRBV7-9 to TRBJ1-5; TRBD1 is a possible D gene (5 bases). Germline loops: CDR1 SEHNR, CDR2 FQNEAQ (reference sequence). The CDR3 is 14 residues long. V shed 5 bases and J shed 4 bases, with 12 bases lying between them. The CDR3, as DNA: TGTGCCAGCAGCCGGGAGGGGAGTAATCAGCCCCAGCATTTT. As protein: CASSREGSNQPQHF.

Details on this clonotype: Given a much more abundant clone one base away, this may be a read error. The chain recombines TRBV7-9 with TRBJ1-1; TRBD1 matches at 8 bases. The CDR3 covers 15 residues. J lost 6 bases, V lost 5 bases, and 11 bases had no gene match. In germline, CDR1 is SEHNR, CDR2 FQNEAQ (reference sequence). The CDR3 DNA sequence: TGTGCCAGCAGCCCAGATGACAGGGGTACCGCTGAAGCTTTCTTT. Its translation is CASSPDDRGTAEAFF.

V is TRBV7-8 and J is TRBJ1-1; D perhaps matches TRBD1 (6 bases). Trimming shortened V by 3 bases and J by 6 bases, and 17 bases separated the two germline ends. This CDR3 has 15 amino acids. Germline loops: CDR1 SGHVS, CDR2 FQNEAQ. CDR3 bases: TGTGCCAGCAGCTTGGGGTACGGACAGTCACCTGAAGCTTTCTTT. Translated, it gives CASSLGYGQSPEAFF.

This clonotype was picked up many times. The CDR3 sequence is CASSYQGLGTEAFF. The CDR3, as DNA: TGTGCCAGCAGTTATCAGGGGCTGGGCACTGAAGCTTTCTTT. The V and J genes are TRBV27 and TRBJ1-1, with D tentatively TRBD1 (6 bases). The CDR3 runs 14 residues. The germline V gene has CDR1 MNHEY and CDR2 SMNVEV (reference sequence). The germline V and J ends were trimmed by 4 bases and 4 bases, with 13 bases remaining between them.

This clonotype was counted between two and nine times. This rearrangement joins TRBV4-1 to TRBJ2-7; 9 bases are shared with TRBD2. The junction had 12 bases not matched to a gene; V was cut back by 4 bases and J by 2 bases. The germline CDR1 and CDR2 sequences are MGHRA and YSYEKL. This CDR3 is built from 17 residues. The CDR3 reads CASSLLSATSGPYEQYF. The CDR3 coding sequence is TGCGCCAGCAGCCTCCTCTCAGCAACTAGCGGGCCCTACGAGCAGTACTTC.

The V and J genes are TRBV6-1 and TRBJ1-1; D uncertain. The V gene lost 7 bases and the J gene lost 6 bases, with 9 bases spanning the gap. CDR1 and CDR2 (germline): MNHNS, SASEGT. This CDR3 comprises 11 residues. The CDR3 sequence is CASNRDAEAFF. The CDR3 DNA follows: TGTGCCAGCAACCGAGACGCTGAAGCTTTCTTT.

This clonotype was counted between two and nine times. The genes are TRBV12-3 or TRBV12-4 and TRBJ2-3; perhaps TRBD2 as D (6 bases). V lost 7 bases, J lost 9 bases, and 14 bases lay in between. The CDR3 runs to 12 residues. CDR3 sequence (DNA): TGTGCCAGCAAGGCCGGGACTGGGACGCAGTATTTT. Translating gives CASKAGTGTQYF.

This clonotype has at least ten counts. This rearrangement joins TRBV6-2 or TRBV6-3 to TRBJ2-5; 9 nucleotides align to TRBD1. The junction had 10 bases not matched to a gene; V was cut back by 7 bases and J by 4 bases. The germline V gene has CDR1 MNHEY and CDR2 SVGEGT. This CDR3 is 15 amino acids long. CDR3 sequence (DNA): TGTGCCAGCATCTACCCCGGGACAGGGAGAGAGACCCAGTACTTC. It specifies CASIYPGTGRETQYF.